This T cell receptor beta chain was recovered during a study of blood T cell repertoires in COVID-19. Study summary: The United States, Italy and Spain were the sources of the acute and convalescent COVID-19 samples. Sources were T cells, B-cell-depleted T cells, or PBMCs; the material itself was cDNA or gDNA.

Followed longitudinally, the Seattle patients had been enrolled during active infection. Per the study methods: Reference gene primer amplification yielded estimated nucleated cell counts. Here immunoSEQ multiplex PCR was the method, and the copy in TCRdb shows in-frame clones only, minus some. V and J calls and clone size are those listed in that table; D and trimming were worked out from the DNA. The sample has 200,000 to 250,000 clones; about 86% are singletons. The sample taken for sequencing was peripheral blood. The sequence came from a woman in her fifties or sixties with COVID-19, enrolled during active disease.

The CDR3 DNA reads as TGCGCCAGCAGCTTGTCGGGACAAGGTGGAAACACCATATATTTT. It yields the protein CASSLSGQGGNTIYF. The V gene is TRBV5-1, the J gene TRBJ1-3; maybe TRBD1 (6 bases). V lost 1 base and J lost 3, with 11 bases in between. Germline assignment: CDR1 SGHRS and CDR2 YFSETQ. The CDR3 has 15 residues.